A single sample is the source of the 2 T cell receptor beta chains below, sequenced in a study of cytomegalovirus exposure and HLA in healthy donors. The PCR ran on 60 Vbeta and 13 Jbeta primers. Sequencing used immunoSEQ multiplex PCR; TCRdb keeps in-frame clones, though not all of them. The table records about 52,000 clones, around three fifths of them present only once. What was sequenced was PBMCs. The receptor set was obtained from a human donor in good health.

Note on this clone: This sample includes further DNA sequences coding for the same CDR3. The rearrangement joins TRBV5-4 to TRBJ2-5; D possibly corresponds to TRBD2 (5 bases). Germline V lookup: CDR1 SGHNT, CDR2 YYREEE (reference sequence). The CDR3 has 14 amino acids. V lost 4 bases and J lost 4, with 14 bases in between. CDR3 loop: CASSPEWRRETQYF. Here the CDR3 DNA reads TGTGCCAGCAGCCCGGAATGGAGGCGAGAGACCCAGTACTTC.

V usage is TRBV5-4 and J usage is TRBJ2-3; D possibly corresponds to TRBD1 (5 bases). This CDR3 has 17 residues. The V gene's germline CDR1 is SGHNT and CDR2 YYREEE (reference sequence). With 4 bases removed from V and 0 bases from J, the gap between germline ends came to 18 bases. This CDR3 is CASSLSDRLVSTDTQYF. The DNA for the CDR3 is TGTGCCAGCAGCCTAAGCGACAGACTTGTTAGCACAGATACGCAGTATTTT.